The 17 T cell receptor beta chains below were found in one sample sequenced in a study of blood T cell repertoires in COVID-19. TCRdb's copy holds only in-frame clones and misses some; the assay was immunoSEQ multiplex PCR. This sample has 20,000 to 25,000 clones; nearly 90% occur once, and the top ten carry about 10%. What was sequenced was peripheral blood. Receptors originate from a human donor in a cohort sampled during active COVID-19. The donor label of this sample is uncertain.

V is TRBV5-1 and J is TRBJ1-4; no clear D gene. CDR3 length equals 16 residues. The germline CDR1 and CDR2 sequences are SGHRS and YFSETQ. The V end was cut by 1 base, the J end by 2 bases, with 12 bases between. CDR3 DNA sequence: TGCGCCAGCAGCTTGAGTCGTCCCGGGACTAATGAAAAACTGTTTTTT. It yields the protein CASSLSRPGTNEKLFF. Variable domain in full (rest from reference TRBV5-1 and TRBJ1-4): KAGVTQTPRYLIKTRGQQVTLSCSPISGHRSVSWYQQTPGQGLQFLFEYFSETQRNKGNFPGRFSGRQFSNSRSEMNVSTLELGDSALYLCASSLSRPGTNEKLFFGSGTQLSVL.

The chain joins TRBV28 to TRBJ2-7; the D is unclear. Germline-derived CDR1 and CDR2 are MDHEN and SYDVKM. V lost 5 bases and J lost 2, with 13 bases in between. CDR3 length: 14 residues. The CDR3 is CASSQRLAPYEQYF. CDR3 nucleotides: TGTGCCAGCAGTCAGCGACTGGCCCCCTACGAGCAGTACTTC.

The chain recombines TRBV27 with TRBJ1-4; D is uncertain. The CDR3 is made up of 16 amino acids. V shed 9 bases and J shed 6 bases, with 23 bases lying between them. The germline gives CDR1 MNHEY, CDR2 SMNVEV (reference sequence). The CDR3 protein is CARAPRTGREDEKLFF. The CDR3 DNA follows: TGTGCCAGAGCCCCCCGTACTGGGAGAGAAGATGAAAAACTGTTTTTT. Supplemented by reference TRBV27 and TRBJ1-4, the full variable domain reads EAQVTQNPRYLITVTGKKLTVTCSQNMNHEYMSWYRQDPGLGLRQIYYSMNVEVTDKGDVPEGYKVSRKEKRNFPLILESPSPNQTSLYFCARAPRTGREDEKLFFGSGTQLSVL.

This rearrangement joins TRBV6-4 to TRBJ1-1; 9 bases agree with TRBD1. Trimming removed 5 bases from V and 6 bases from J; junction bases left unmatched: 10. Germline V CDR1 and CDR2: MRHNA, SNTAGT. The CDR3 contains 15 residues. The chain's CDR3 is CASSPSPDRGAEAFF. The CDR3 DNA is TGTGCCAGCAGTCCTTCCCCGGACAGGGGCGCTGAAGCTTTCTTT.

This clone was observed a few times. V is TRBV6-6 and J is TRBJ1-1; 9 bases are a match to TRBD1. Germline CDR1 reads MNHNY; CDR2 reads SVGAGI (reference sequence). V dropped 0 bases and J dropped 7; count of bases not matched to a gene: 6. The CDR3 extends over 15 amino acids. The CDR3 is CASSYSGTGSFEAFF. The CDR3 DNA reads TGTGCCAGCAGTTACTCTGGGACAGGGAGTTTTGAAGCTTTCTTT.

The chain carries TRBV5-1 and TRBJ2-3; 8 bases map to TRBD2. V was pared by 2 bases and J by 0 bases, with 2 bases of the junction left unmatched. The germline gives CDR1 SGHRS, CDR2 YFSETQ. This CDR3 contains 15 residues. The CDR3: CASSFSGTSTDTQYF. The CDR3 DNA is TGCGCCAGCAGCTTTAGCGGGACTAGCACAGATACGCAGTATTTT.

This rearrangement joins TRBV11-2 to TRBJ1-1; TRBD1 might be the D (5 bases). V dropped 3 bases and J dropped 6 bases, with 11 bases sitting between them. The germline gives CDR1 SGHAT, CDR2 FQNNGV. CDR3 length equals 13 residues. CDR3 bases: TGTGCCAGCAGCTTGGCTCCGGGGGCTGAAGCTTTCTTT. It codes for CASSLAPGAEAFF.

This chain joins TRBV5-4 and TRBJ2-2; 7 nucleotides agree with TRBD2. The junction had 4 bases not matched to a gene; V was cut back by 0 bases and J by 2 bases. This CDR3 is 16 amino acids long. From germline, CDR1 is SGHNT and CDR2 YYREEE (reference sequence). The CDR3 DNA sequence: TGTGCCAGCAGCTTGGAACCAGCGGGAAACACCGGGGAGCTGTTTTTT. It encodes CASSLEPAGNTGELFF.

The V call is TRBV6-5, the J call TRBJ2-1; 9 bases align to TRBD2. J lost 6 bases, V lost 7 bases, and 7 bases had no gene match. CDR3 size: 14 residues. The V gene's germline CDR1 is MNHEY and CDR2 SVGAGI. CDR3 nucleotide sequence: TGTGCCAGCAAGGGACTAGCTGTCTCCAATGAGCAGTTCTTC. Translated, it gives CASKGLAVSNEQFF.

This clone was seen once. The rearrangement links TRBV11-2 to TRBJ1-5, with 7 bases aligning to TRBD1. This CDR3 is 15 amino acids long. V dropped 0 bases and J dropped 1; count of bases not matched to a gene: 0. In germline, CDR1 is SGHAT, CDR2 FQNNGV. The CDR3 is CASSLDRGSNQPQHF. CDR3 DNA: TGTGCCAGCAGCTTAGACAGGGGGAGCAATCAGCCCCAGCATTTT.

V and J are TRBV6-5 and TRBJ1-2; no definite D call. This CDR3 is built from 14 residues. In germline, CDR1 is MNHEY, CDR2 SVGAGI. Trimming shortened V by 5 bases and J by 0 bases, and 10 bases separated the two germline ends. CDR3 nucleotides: TGTGCCAGCAGTCTAGAGTCGACTAACTATGGCTACACCTTC. It is translated as CASSLESTNYGYTF.

This chain's CDR3 is CARGLAGGSSYNEQFF. Here the CDR3 DNA reads TGTGCCAGGGGACTAGCGGGAGGAAGCTCCTACAATGAGCAGTTCTTC. This chain links TRBV2 with TRBJ2-1; 15 nucleotides agree with TRBD2. The V gene's germline CDR1 is SNHLY and CDR2 FYNNEI. The CDR3 is made up of 16 amino acids. Losses at the gene ends were 9 bases for V and 0 bases for J; bases not matched to a gene: 3.

The chain couples TRBV6-5 to TRBJ1-2; 7 nucleotides match TRBD1. V shed 5 bases, J shed 7 bases, and the junction held 10 bases outside the gene matches. CDR1 and CDR2 from the germline V gene are MNHEY and SVGAGI. The CDR3 has 14 residues. CDR3 DNA: TGTGCCAGCAGTCCTAATTTTAACAGGGGTGGCTACACCTTC. Translation gives CASSPNFNRGGYTF.

The chain links TRBV6-2 or TRBV6-3 to TRBJ2-1; 7 bases map to TRBD2. The CDR3 is 15 residues long. V was clipped by 2 bases and J by 0 bases; unmatched bases: 1. The germline V gene has CDR1 MNHEY and CDR2 SVGEGT. CDR3 region: CASSYERGSYNEQFF. CDR3 bases: TGTGCCAGCAGTTACGAGCGGGGCTCCTACAATGAGCAGTTCTTC.

The chain has TRBV7-2 and TRBJ1-1; 8 bases match TRBD1. The V segment lost 6 bases and the J segment 1 base; nucleotides outside the gene matches: 7. Looked up from germline, CDR1 is SGHTA and CDR2 is FQGNSA. The CDR3 runs 15 residues. The CDR3 loop is CASRRTGSWNTEAFF. In DNA, the CDR3 is TGTGCCAGCAGGCGGACAGGGTCATGGAACACTGAAGCTTTCTTT.

V usage is TRBV11-2 and J usage is TRBJ1-6; 12 nucleotides line up with TRBD1. The CDR3 is 16 amino acids. Germline loops: CDR1 SGHAT, CDR2 FQNNGV. The V and J ends lost 5 bases and 6 bases, in that order; junction bases with no gene match: 5. CDR3 coding DNA: TGTGCCAGCAGCCGGGGACAGGGGGCCGGTAATTCACCCCTCCACTTT. This sequence encodes CASSRGQGAGNSPLHF.

The rearrangement joins TRBV5-1 to TRBJ1-2; 7 bases are shared with TRBD1. This CDR3 contains 13 residues. The V and J ends lost 4 bases and 8 bases, in that order; junction bases with no gene match: 8. CDR1 is SGHRS, CDR2 YFSETQ, per germline. The CDR3 sequence is CASSTEGAWGYTF. The CDR3 bases are TGCGCCAGCAGCACCGAGGGGGCTTGGGGCTACACCTTC.